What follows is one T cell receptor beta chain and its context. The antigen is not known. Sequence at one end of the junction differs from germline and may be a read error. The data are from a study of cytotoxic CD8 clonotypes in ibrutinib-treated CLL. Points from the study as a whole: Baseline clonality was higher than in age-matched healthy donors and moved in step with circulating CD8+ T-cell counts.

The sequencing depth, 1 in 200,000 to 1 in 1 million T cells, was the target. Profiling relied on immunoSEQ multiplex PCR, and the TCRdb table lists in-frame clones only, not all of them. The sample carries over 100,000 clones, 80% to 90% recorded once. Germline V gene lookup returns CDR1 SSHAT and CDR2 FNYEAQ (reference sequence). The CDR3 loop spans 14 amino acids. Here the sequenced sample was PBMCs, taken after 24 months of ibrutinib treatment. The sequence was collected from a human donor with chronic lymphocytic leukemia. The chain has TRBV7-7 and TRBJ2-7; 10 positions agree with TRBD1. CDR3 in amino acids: CASSRDRGSYEQYF. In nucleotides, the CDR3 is TGTGCTAGCAGCCGGGACAGGGGATCCTACGAGCAGTACTTC.